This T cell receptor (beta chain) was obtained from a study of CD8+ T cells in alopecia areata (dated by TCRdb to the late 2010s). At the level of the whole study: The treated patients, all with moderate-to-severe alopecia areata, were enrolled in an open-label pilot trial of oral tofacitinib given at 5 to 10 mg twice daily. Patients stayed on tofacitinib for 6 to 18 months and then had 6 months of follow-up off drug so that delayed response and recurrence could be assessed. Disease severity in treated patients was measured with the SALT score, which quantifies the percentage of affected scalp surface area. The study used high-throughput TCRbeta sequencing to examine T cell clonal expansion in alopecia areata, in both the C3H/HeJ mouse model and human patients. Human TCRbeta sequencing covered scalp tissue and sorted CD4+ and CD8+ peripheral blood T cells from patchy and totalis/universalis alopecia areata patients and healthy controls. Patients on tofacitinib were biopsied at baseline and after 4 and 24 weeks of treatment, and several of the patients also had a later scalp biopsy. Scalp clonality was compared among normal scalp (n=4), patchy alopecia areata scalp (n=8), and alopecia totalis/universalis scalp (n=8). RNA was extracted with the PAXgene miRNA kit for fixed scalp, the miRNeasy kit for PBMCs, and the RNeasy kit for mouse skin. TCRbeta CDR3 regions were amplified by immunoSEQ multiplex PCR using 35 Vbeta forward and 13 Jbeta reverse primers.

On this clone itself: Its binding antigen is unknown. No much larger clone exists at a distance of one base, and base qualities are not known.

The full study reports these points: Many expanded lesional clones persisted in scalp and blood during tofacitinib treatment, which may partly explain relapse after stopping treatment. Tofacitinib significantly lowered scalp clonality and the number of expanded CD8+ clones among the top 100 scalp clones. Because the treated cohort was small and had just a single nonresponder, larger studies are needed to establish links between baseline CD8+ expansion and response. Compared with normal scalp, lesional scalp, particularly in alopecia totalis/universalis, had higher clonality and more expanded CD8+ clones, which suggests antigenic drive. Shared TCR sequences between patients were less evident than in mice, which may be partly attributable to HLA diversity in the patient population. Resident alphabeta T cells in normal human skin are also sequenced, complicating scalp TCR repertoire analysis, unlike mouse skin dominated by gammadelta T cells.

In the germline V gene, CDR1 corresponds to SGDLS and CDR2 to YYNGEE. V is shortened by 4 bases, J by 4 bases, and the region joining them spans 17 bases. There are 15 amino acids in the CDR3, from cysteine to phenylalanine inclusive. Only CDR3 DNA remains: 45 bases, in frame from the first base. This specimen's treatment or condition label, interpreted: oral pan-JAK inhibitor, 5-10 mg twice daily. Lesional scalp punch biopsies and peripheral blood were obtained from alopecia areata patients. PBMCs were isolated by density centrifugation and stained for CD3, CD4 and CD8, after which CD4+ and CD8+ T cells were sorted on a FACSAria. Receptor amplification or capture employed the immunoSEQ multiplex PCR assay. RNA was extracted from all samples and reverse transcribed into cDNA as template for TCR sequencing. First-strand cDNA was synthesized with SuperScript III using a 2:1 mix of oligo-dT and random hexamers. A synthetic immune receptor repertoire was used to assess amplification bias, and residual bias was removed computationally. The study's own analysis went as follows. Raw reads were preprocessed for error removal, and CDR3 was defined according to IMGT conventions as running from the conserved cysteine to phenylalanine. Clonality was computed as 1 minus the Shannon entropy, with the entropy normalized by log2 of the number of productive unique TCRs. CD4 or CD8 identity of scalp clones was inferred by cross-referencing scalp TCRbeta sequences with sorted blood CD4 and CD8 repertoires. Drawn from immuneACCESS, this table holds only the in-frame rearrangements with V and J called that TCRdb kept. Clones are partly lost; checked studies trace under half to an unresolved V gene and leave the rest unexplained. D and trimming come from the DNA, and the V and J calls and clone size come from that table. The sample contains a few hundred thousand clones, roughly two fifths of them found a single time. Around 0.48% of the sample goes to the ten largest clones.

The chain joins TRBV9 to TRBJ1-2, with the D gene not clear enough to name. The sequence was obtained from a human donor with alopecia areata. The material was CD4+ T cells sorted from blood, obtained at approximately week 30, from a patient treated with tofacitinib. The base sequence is TGTGCCAGCAGCCCCACGCCCGGGGTTGGCTATGGCTACACCTTC. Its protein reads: CASSPTPGVGYGYTF.